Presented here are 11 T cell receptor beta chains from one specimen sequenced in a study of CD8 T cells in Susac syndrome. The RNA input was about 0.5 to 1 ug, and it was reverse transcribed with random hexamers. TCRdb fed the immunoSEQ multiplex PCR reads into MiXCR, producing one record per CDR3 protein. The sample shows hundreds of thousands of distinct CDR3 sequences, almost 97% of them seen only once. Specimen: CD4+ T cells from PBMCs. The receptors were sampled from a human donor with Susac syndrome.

CDR3 DNA sequence: TGTGCCATCTCAAGAGGGGTCTACAATGAGCAGTTCTTC. Its protein is CAISRGVYNEQFF. The chain carries TRBV10-3 and TRBJ2-1; the D call may be TRBD1 or TRBD2 (5 bases each). V lost 8 bases, J lost 3 bases, and 11 bases lay in between. Germline CDR1 is ENHRY and CDR2 is SYGVKD. The CDR3 length is 13 residues.

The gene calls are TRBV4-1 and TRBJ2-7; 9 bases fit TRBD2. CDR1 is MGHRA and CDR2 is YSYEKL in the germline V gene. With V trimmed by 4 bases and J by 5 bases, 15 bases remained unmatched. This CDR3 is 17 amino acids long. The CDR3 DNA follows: TGCGCCAGCAGCCGGAGCCCAGCTAGCGGGGAACGCCACGAGCAGTACTTC. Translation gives CASSRSPASGERHEQYF.

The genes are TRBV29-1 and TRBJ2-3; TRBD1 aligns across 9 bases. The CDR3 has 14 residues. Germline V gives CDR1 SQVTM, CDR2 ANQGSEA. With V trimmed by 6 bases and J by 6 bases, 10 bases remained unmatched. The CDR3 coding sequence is TGCAGCGTCCGGGACAGGGATTCGTTGGATACGCAGTATTTT. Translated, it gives CSVRDRDSLDTQYF.

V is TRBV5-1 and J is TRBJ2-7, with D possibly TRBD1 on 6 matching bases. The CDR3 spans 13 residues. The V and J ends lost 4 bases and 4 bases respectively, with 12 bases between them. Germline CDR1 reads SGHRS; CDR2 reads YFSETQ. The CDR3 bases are TGCGCCAGCAGCCCAACAGGGAATTACGAGCAGTACTTC. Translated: CASSPTGNYEQYF.

The CDR3 DNA reads as TGTGCCAGCAGCGTTACTAGCGCTTTACTCTCCTACAATGAGCAGTTCTTC. Translated, it gives CASSVTSALLSYNEQFF. The rearrangement uses TRBV6-5 and TRBJ2-1; 7 positions agree with TRBD2. Germline trimming cut 6 bases from V and 0 bases from J; bases unmatched to any gene: 11. The germline gives CDR1 MNHEY, CDR2 SVGAGI. The CDR3 is 17 residues long.

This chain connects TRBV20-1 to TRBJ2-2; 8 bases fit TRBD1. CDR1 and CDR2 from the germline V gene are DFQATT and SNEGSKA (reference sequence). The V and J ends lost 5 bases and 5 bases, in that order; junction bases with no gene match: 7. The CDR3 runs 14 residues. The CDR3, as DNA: TGCAGTGCTCTCCGGACAGGGTTAACCGGGGAGCTGTTTTTT. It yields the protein CSALRTGLTGELFF.

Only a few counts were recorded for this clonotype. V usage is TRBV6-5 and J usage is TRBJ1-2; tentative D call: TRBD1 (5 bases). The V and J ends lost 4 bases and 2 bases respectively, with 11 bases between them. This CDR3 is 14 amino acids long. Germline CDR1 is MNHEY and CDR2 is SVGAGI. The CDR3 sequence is CASSLGTANYGYTF. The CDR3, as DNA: TGTGCCAGCAGTTTAGGGACTGCAAACTATGGCTACACCTTC.

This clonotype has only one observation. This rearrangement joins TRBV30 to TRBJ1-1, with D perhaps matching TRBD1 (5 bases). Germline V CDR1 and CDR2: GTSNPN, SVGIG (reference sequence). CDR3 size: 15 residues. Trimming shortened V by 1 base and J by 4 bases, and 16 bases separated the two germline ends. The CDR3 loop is CAWSASGLLRTEAFF. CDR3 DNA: TGTGCCTGGAGTGCTTCGGGACTCCTTCGCACTGAAGCTTTCTTT.

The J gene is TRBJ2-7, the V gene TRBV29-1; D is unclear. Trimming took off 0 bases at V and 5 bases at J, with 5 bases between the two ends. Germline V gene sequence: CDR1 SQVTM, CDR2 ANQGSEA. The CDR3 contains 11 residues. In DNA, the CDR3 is TGCAGCGTTGAAGATCTGAACGAGCAGTACTTC. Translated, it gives CSVEDLNEQYF.

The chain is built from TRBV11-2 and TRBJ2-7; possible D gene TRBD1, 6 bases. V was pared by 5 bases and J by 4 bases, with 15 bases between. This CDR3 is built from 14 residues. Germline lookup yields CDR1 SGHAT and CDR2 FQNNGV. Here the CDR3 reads CASSALTDRYEQYF. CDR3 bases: TGTGCCAGCAGCGCATTGACAGACAGGTACGAGCAGTACTTC. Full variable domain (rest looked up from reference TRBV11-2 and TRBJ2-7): EAGVAQSPRYKIIEKRQSVAFWCNPISGHATLYWYQQILGQGPKLLIQFQNNGVVDDSQLPKDRFSAERLKGVDSTLKIQPAKLEDSAVYLCASSALTDRYEQYFGPGTRLTVT.

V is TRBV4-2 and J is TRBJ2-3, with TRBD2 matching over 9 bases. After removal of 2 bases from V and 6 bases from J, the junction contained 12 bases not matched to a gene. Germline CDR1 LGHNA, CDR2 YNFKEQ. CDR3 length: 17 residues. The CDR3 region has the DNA TGTGCCAGCAGCCAAACTGGGATGGCGGGAGGGCTCGATACGCAGTATTTT. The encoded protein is CASSQTGMAGGLDTQYF.